This T cell receptor (beta chain) is drawn from a study of T-cell memory formation after mild COVID-19. V was trimmed by 6 bases and J by 5 bases, leaving 5 bases between them. There are 11 residues in the CDR3. The germline V gene encodes CDR1 DFQATT and CDR2 SNEGSKA (reference sequence). From the 5' RACE reads, TCRdb called clonotypes with MiXCR, one entry per CDR3 protein. There are about 140,000 distinct CDR3 sequences in the sample; about 6% occur only once, and about 2.1% lies in the top ten. This clonotype was counted ten times or more. V is TRBV20-1 and J is TRBJ1-6; D remains ambiguous. The clonotype originates from an adult woman who had mild COVID-19 (a few samples of this study predate the infection). Cell type and time point are not known. Sequencing was performed on PBMCs or a T cell subset sorted from them (not recorded which). The DNA of the CDR3 is TGCAGTGCCCGGGATAATTCACCCCTCCACTTT. It encodes CSARDNSPLHF.